The rows below give T cell receptor beta chains drawn from one sample of a study of blood T cells in healthy people across ages. TCRdb re-analysed the 5' RACE reads in MiXCR, keeping a single row per CDR3 protein. Among approximately 600,000 distinct CDR3 sequences listed, 58% were seen once. Sequenced input: blood. The receptors come from a man between 60 and 75 years old in good health. Both conserved end residues are part of each CDR3. D genes are given only for firm matches. The size field is filled for only some rows; it gives once, few, many or a size class.

abundance,len,v_gene,d_gene,j_gene,CDR3nt,CDR3aa
-,13,TRBV5-1,-,TRBJ1-3,TGCGCCAGCAGCGTGACGACTATGGACACCATATATTTT,CASSVTTMDTIYF
-,13,TRBV7-2,-,TRBJ1-2,TGTGCCAGCAGCTCCCCTCGGATTACTGGCTACACCTTC,CASSSPRITGYTF
few,13,TRBV29-1,TRBD1,TRBJ2-1,TGCAGGGCGGGGACAGGGACCCACAATGAGCAGTTCTTC,CRAGTGTHNEQFF
-,12,TRBV6-6,-,TRBJ2-3,TGTGCCAGCAGCCCAAGTCAAGATACGCAGTATTTT,CASSPSQDTQYF
-,14,TRBV20-1,TRBD1,TRBJ1-5,TGCAGTGCTGGCCCGGACAGGGCCTTGCAGCCCCAGCATTTT,CSAGPDRALQPQHF
-,10,TRBV20-1,-,TRBJ1-2,TGCAGTGCGGGGGACTATGGCTACACCTTC,CSAGDYGYTF
once,16,TRBV6-6,-,TRBJ1-5,TGTGCCAGCAGTTACGGTACAGGGAGTAGCAATCAGCCCCAGCATTTT,CASSYGTGSSNQPQHF
few,15,TRBV3-1,TRBD2,TRBJ2-1,TGTGCCAGCAGCCCAAGGGCGGGAGGGGTGGATGAGCAGTTCTTC,CASSPRAGGVDEQFF
-,15,TRBV18,-,TRBJ2-1,TGTGCCAGCTCACCTGGGGGATTGGCGTGGGATGAGCAGTTCTTC,CASSPGGLAWDEQFF
-,12,TRBV27,-,TRBJ2-7,TGTGCCAGTAGTCCCGGGTTGGGCGAGCAGTACTTC,CASSPGLGEQYF
-,15,TRBV20-1,-,TRBJ2-5,TGCAGTGCCCTAGGGGGGACCCCGCCCCAAGAGACCCAGTACTTC,CSALGGTPPQETQYF
-,15,TRBV10-3,-,TRBJ1-1,TGTGCCATCAGTGAGAGTTTGAGAATGGCCAATGAAGCTTTCTTT,CAISESLRMANEAFF
few,15,TRBV6-5,-,TRBJ2-1,TGTGCCAGCACCCCGGGGTGGAGCTCCTACAATGAGCAGTTCTTC,CASTPGWSSYNEQFF
-,14,TRBV29-1,-,TRBJ1-3,TGCAGCGTTGATAAAGTAGGGAGCGGAAACACCATATATTTT,CSVDKVGSGNTIYF
-,12,TRBV2,-,TRBJ2-7,TGTGCCAGCGGGGAGTCCTCCTACGGGCAGTACTTC,CASGESSYGQYF
-,14,TRBV7-7,-,TRBJ2-3,TGTGCCAGCAGCCTCGGAGGCAACTCAGATACGCAGTATTTT,CASSLGGNSDTQYF
few,15,TRBV7-2,TRBD1,TRBJ2-3,TGTGCCAGCAGCCGGCTGGGACAGGGCACAGATACGCAGTATTTT,CASSRLGQGTDTQYF
-,13,TRBV20-1,-,TRBJ2-1,TGCAGTGCTAACGGGGGTTCCTACAAGGAGCAGTTCTTC,CSANGGSYKEQFF
-,14,TRBV7-8,TRBD2,TRBJ2-5,TGTGCCAGCAGCTTAGCTGGCAGGGAGGGGACCCAGTACTTC,CASSLAGREGTQYF
-,13,TRBV2,TRBD1,TRBJ2-3,TGTGCCAGACAGGGGGCCGGGACAGATACGCAGTATTTT,CARQGAGTDTQYF